This TCR beta chain stems from a study of T-cell memory formation after mild COVID-19. The wider study: Across donors, TCR clusters were largely donor specific. General study results and limits: Second-wave clones peaking on day 37 lacked confirmed SARS-CoV-2 specificity.

Trimming shortened V by 5 bases and J by 8 bases, and 13 bases separated the two germline ends. The germline V gene encodes CDR1 SGHAT and CDR2 FQNNGV. The CDR3 is made up of 14 amino acids. Details on this clonotype: Its antigen remains unknown.

TCRdb redid the calling of the 5' RACE reads with MiXCR, one entry per CDR3 protein. Of about 300,000 distinct CDR3 sequences in the sample, roughly 19% are singletons; the top ten hold roughly 20%. The origin of this receptor is a man aged 18 to 29 who had mild COVID-19 (a few samples of this study predate the infection). Cell type and time point are not known. Sequences were obtained from PBMCs or a T cell subset sorted from them (not recorded which). The chain joins TRBV11-2 to TRBJ1-6; D call uncertain. The CDR3 region has the DNA TGTGCCAGCAGCCCCACCCATCGGGATTCACCCCTCCACTTT. Its translation is CASSPTHRDSPLHF.